A single sample gave rise to the 27 T cell receptor beta chains below, sequenced in a study of T cells after yellow fever vaccination. A single record per CDR3 protein comes from TCRdb applying MiXCR to the 5' RACE reads. The sample includes about 320,000 distinct CDR3 sequences, roughly 6.8% of them seen just once. The sequences come from PBMCs, collected approximately 40 days after the first yellow fever vaccination. These receptors came from a young man who received the YFV17D yellow fever vaccine.

The sample holds a few counts of this clonotype. The genes are TRBV5-4 and TRBJ1-2; D not resolved. The CDR3 consists of 14 residues. Between the trimmed V and J ends, which lost 0 bases and 2 bases, there was a span of 8 bases. Germline CDR1 reads SGHNT; CDR2 reads YYREEE (reference sequence). CDR3 DNA: TGTGCCAGCAGCTTGGCCATAGGGAACTATGGCTACACCTTC. This codes for CASSLAIGNYGYTF.

This clonotype was detected a few times. V gene TRBV7-3 combines with J gene TRBJ2-4; 9 positions match TRBD2. The germline V gene encodes CDR1 SGHTA and CDR2 FQGTGA. V lost 3 bases and J lost 8; bases outside the gene matches: 8. The CDR3 has 15 residues. This CDR3 is CASSFSGGGAYIQYF. CDR3 nucleotides: TGTGCCAGCAGCTTTTCGGGCGGGGGGGCGTACATTCAGTACTTC.

This clonotype showed up many times. This chain connects TRBV12-3 or TRBV12-4 to TRBJ1-1, with D perhaps matching TRBD1 (5 bases). The CDR3 sequence is 13 residues long. V dropped 4 bases and J dropped 0 bases, with 6 bases sitting between them. CDR3 DNA sequence: TGTGCCAGCAGTTCACAGGTGAACACTGAAGCTTTCTTT. The encoded protein is CASSSQVNTEAFF.

This clonotype was found many times. V and J are TRBV6-5 and TRBJ1-1; a possible D gene is TRBD1 (5 bases). Trimming took off 6 bases at V and 5 bases at J, with 7 bases between the two ends. Germline loops: CDR1 MNHEY, CDR2 SVGAGI. The CDR3 covers 11 residues. Here the CDR3 reads CASRGETEAFF. CDR3 bases: TGTGCCAGCAGAGGGGAGACTGAAGCTTTCTTT.

There are many counts of this clonotype. The gene calls are TRBV6-2 or TRBV6-3 and TRBJ2-4; D ambiguous. The germline V and J ends were trimmed by 8 bases and 0 bases, with 8 bases remaining between them. The CDR3 length is 13 residues. Germline values: CDR1 MNHEY, CDR2 SVGEGT. CDR3 amino acids: CASSLLAKNIQYF. DNA of the CDR3: TGTGCCAGCTCTCTTCTAGCCAAAAACATTCAGTACTTC.

This clonotype was counted ten times or more. The J gene is TRBJ2-1, the V gene TRBV20-1; 7 bases fit TRBD1. V was clipped by 8 bases and J by 8 bases; unmatched bases: 12. This CDR3 has 13 amino acids. Germline CDR1 and CDR2: DFQATT and SNEGSKA (reference sequence). As DNA, the CDR3 is TGCAGTTCGCCTGACAGGGTAGGCGATGAGCAGTTCTTC. It codes for CSSPDRVGDEQFF.

This clonotype was recorded at least ten times. CDR3 DNA sequence: TGTGCCACCAGTGAATCTAGCGGGGGGCCGATTGAGCAGTTCTTC. Translating gives CATSESSGGPIEQFF. The chain links TRBV24-1 to TRBJ2-1; 11 bases match TRBD2. This CDR3 comprises 15 residues. Germline V gene data show CDR1 as KGHDR and CDR2 as SFDVKD. V was clipped by 4 bases and J by 9 bases; unmatched bases: 7.

CDR3 DNA: TGTGCCAGCGAGTCGACAGTGAACACTGAAGCTTTCTTT. This gives the protein CASESTVNTEAFF. The V gene is TRBV4-2, the J gene TRBJ1-1, with a tentative D call TRBD1 (5 bases). Germline V lookup: CDR1 LGHNA, CDR2 YNFKEQ. The length of the CDR3 is 13 residues. Trimming removed 8 bases from V and 0 bases from J, with 10 bases in between.

This clonotype was recorded at least ten times. The rearrangement uses TRBV6-5 and TRBJ1-4, with a possible D match to TRBD1 (5 bases). Trimming took off 6 bases at V and 8 bases at J, with 16 bases between the two ends. CDR1 MNHEY and CDR2 SVGAGI come from the germline V gene. This CDR3 spans 14 amino acids. In DNA form, the CDR3 reads TGTGCCAGCAGGCATTCACAGGAGGGGGAAAAACTGTTTTTT. It codes for CASRHSQEGEKLFF.

This clonotype was seen more than once but under ten times. The V call is TRBV20-1, the J call TRBJ1-5, with no clear D. The V end lost 1 base, the J end lost 3 bases, and 13 bases lay between the germline ends. The CDR3 loop spans 15 amino acids. In germline, CDR1 is DFQATT, CDR2 SNEGSKA (reference sequence). CDR3 DNA: TGCAGTGCTAGAGTGGGCTTCCCGTTCAATCAGCCCCAGCATTTT. Its translation: CSARVGFPFNQPQHF.

Many counts were recorded for this clonotype. The V gene is TRBV6-5, the J gene TRBJ2-7; the D gene is possibly TRBD1 (6 bases). Germline loops: CDR1 MNHEY, CDR2 SVGAGI. The CDR3 has 14 residues. The V end lost 2 bases, the J end lost 4 bases, and 12 bases lay between the germline ends. The CDR3 reads CASSYGQLPYEQYF. As DNA, the CDR3 is TGTGCCAGCAGTTACGGACAGTTACCTTACGAGCAGTACTTC.

This clonotype was counted only a few times. CDR3 sequence: CASSNQGSGANVLTF. The CDR3 DNA sequence: TGTGCCAGCAGCAATCAGGGCTCTGGGGCCAACGTCCTGACTTTC. This chain links TRBV9 with TRBJ2-6; TRBD1 is a possible D gene (5 bases). This CDR3 contains 15 residues. From germline, CDR1 is SGDLS and CDR2 YYNGEE. V was cut by 4 bases and J by 0 bases, with 8 bases left in between.

In its sample, this clonotype was seen a few times. This chain uses TRBV5-4 with TRBJ1-2; TRBD1 is a possible D gene (5 bases). V was trimmed by 4 bases and J by 4 bases, leaving 17 bases between them. The CDR3 extends over 15 amino acids. The germline gives CDR1 SGHNT, CDR2 YYREEE (reference sequence). The CDR3 sequence: CASSTPRDSLYGYTF. CDR3 nucleotide sequence: TGTGCCAGCAGCACGCCGCGGGACTCTCTCTATGGCTACACCTTC.

Only a few counts were recorded for this clonotype. This chain links TRBV10-3 with TRBJ2-1; 8 bases match TRBD2. The J segment lost 8 bases and the V segment lost 6 bases, leaving 6 bases of the junction unmatched. The germline CDR1 and CDR2 sequences are ENHRY and SYGVKD. The CDR3 has 13 amino acids. CDR3 sequence reads: CAISGAGGDEQFF. The CDR3 coding sequence is TGTGCCATCAGCGGGGCGGGGGGCGATGAGCAGTTCTTC.

V is TRBV6-1 and J is TRBJ1-1, with D tentatively TRBD1 (6 bases). Looked up from germline, CDR1 is MNHNS and CDR2 is SASEGT. This CDR3 spans 15 amino acids. The V end lost 6 bases, the J end lost 0 bases, and 14 bases lay between the germline ends. Written as DNA, the CDR3 is TGTGCCAGCAGGGAAATTACAGGGTTGAACACTGAAGCTTTCTTT. Protein sequence: CASREITGLNTEAFF.

This clonotype was detected a few times. This chain links TRBV5-5 with TRBJ1-6; tentative D call: TRBD1 (5 bases). V was clipped by 5 bases and J by 5 bases, with 17 bases between them. This CDR3 region has 16 residues. CDR1 is SGHKS and CDR2 is YYEKEE in the germline V gene (reference sequence). The CDR3 nucleotides read TGTGCCAGCAGAAGACAGCAATTTCTCCATAATTCACCCCTCCACTTT. It encodes CASRRQQFLHNSPLHF.

This clonotype was counted only a few times. This chain joins TRBV29-1 and TRBJ2-3; no reliable D call. The CDR3 runs to 13 residues. In germline, CDR1 is SQVTM, CDR2 ANQGSEA. Deletions cut 1 base from V and 6 bases from J, with 11 bases between. CDR3 protein: CSVEGHPRDTQYF. CDR3 DNA sequence: TGCAGCGTTGAAGGTCACCCGAGGGATACGCAGTATTTT.

The chain has TRBV18 and TRBJ2-7; D is undetermined. CDR3 length: 14 residues. V gave up 3 bases and J gave up 0 bases, with 9 bases separating them. CDR1 is KGHSH and CDR2 is LQKENI in the germline V gene. CDR3 sequence: CASSPGSSSYEQYF. The CDR3 region has the DNA TGTGCCAGCTCACCGGGCAGCAGCTCCTACGAGCAGTACTTC.

This clonotype was seen a few times. The chain combines TRBV7-2 with TRBJ2-2; D may match TRBD1 or TRBD2 (5 bases each). The germline CDR1 and CDR2 sequences are SGHTA and FQGNSA. Trimming took 4 bases from V and 4 from J, leaving 10 bases between them. This CDR3 spans 14 amino acids. CDR3 in DNA: TGTGCCAGCAGCTCAGGGACCACCACCGGGGAGCTGTTTTTT. It is translated as CASSSGTTTGELFF.

The V gene is TRBV20-1, the J gene TRBJ2-3; 9 bases align to TRBD2. This CDR3 contains 13 residues. Per germline, CDR1 DFQATT and CDR2 SNEGSKA (reference sequence). J was trimmed by 5 bases and V by 5 bases; bases with no gene match: 5. The CDR3 DNA sequence: TGCAGTGCTCGTAGCGGGGGTATAGATACGCAGTATTTT. Amino acid sequence: CSARSGGIDTQYF.

CDR3 residues: CASTVLAGGQDTQYF. CDR3 DNA sequence: TGTGCCAGCACCGTACTAGCGGGGGGACAAGATACGCAGTATTTT. The V and J genes are TRBV7-2 and TRBJ2-3; 12 bases match TRBD2. V lost 7 bases and J lost 5; bases outside the gene matches: 7. Looked up from germline, CDR1 is SGHTA and CDR2 is FQGNSA. The CDR3 extends over 15 amino acids.

The genes are TRBV18 and TRBJ1-4, with TRBD1 matching over 11 bases. The germline V gene has CDR1 KGHSH and CDR2 LQKENI. The CDR3 contains 18 residues. With 3 bases clipped from V and 5 bases from J, the junction kept 11 bases outside the gene matches. CDR3 coding DNA: TGTGCCAGCTCACCGACGGACAGGGGGCCAGGTGGAAATGAAAAACTGTTTTTT. Encoded protein: CASSPTDRGPGGNEKLFF.

This rearrangement joins TRBV7-2 to TRBJ2-5, with D tentatively TRBD2 (5 bases). V was trimmed by 6 bases and J by 8 bases, leaving 13 bases between them. The CDR3 length is 12 residues. Germline CDR1 is SGHTA and CDR2 is FQGNSA. Here the CDR3 DNA reads TGTGCCAGCAGGGACTCATTATTCACCCAGTACTTC. Its translation: CASRDSLFTQYF. Full variable domain (missing parts from reference TRBV7-2 and TRBJ2-5): GAGVSQSPSNKVTEKGKDVELRCDPISGHTALYWYRQSLGQGLEFLIYFQGNSAPDKSGLPSDRFSAERTGGSVSTLTIQRTQQEDSAVYLCASRDSLFTQYFGPGTRLLVL.

The rearrangement joins TRBV28 to TRBJ2-6; perhaps D is TRBD1 or TRBD2 (6 bases each). This CDR3 is built from 14 residues. Trimming removed 8 bases from V and 2 bases from J, with 10 bases in between. Per germline, CDR1 MDHEN and CDR2 SYDVKM. DNA of the CDR3: TGTGCCAGCGATAGGGGGGCTGGGGCCAACGTCCTGACTTTC. Protein: CASDRGAGANVLTF.

In its sample, this clonotype was seen many times. The genes are TRBV19 and TRBJ2-3; 7 bases match TRBD1. CDR1 is LNHDA, CDR2 SQIVND, per germline (reference sequence). This CDR3 has 14 amino acids. With V trimmed by 3 bases and J by 5 bases, 5 bases remained unmatched. CDR3 amino acids: CASSMVQGVDTQYF. In DNA form, the CDR3 reads TGTGCCAGTAGTATGGTGCAGGGGGTAGATACGCAGTATTTT.

This clonotype was seen only a few times. The CDR3 nucleotides are TGTGCCTCACGAGGGGGGGCGGGGGGAGGCGGCTCCTACAATGAGCAGTTCTTC. Translating gives CASRGGAGGGGSYNEQFF. This rearrangement joins TRBV6-5 to TRBJ2-1; 8 bases are a match to TRBD2. This CDR3 contains 18 residues. With V trimmed by 11 bases and J by 0 bases, 18 bases remained unmatched. The germline V gene encodes CDR1 MNHEY and CDR2 SVGAGI.

This chain links TRBV12-3 or TRBV12-4 with TRBJ2-7; D is undetermined. The CDR3 runs to 13 residues. Deletions cut 5 bases from V and 0 bases from J, with 8 bases between. The CDR3 coding sequence is TGTGCCAGCAGTGCCGGGCCCTCCTACGAGCAGTACTTC. Its protein is CASSAGPSYEQYF.